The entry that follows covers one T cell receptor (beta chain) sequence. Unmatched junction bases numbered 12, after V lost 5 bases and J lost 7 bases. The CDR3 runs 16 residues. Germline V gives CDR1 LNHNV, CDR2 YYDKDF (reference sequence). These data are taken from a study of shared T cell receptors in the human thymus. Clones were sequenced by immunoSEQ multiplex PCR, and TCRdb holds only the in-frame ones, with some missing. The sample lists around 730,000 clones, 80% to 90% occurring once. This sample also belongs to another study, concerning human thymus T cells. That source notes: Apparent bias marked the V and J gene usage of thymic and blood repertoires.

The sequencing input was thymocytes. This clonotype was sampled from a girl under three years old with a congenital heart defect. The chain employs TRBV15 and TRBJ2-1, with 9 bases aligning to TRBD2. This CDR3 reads CATSFDLAGFYNEQFF. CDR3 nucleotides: TGTGCCACCAGCTTTGATCTAGCGGGGTTTTATAATGAGCAGTTCTTC.